The text below deals with one TCR beta chain. The germline CDR1 and CDR2 sequences are WSHSY and SAAADI. The CDR3 spans 13 residues. Between the trimmed V and J ends, which lost 4 bases and 0 bases, there was a span of 4 bases. The data originate from a study of control samples from healthy donors and cancer patients. Sequenced by immunoSEQ multiplex PCR; TCRdb stores in-frame clones only, minus some. The sample includes about 160,000 clones, roughly 95% of them seen just once. This TCR derives from a woman in her twenties or thirties in good health. This chain joins TRBV10-2 and TRBJ1-5; no clear D gene. Sequencing was performed on blood. CDR3 amino acids: CASSGSSNQPQHF. DNA for the CDR3: TGCGCCAGCAGTGGAAGTAGCAATCAGCCCCAGCATTTT.